These 9 T cell receptor beta chains originate from one sample sequenced in a study of beta chain features in type 1 diabetes. Study-wide results and caveats: All four CD4+ subsets from Type 1 diabetes patients carried moderately but significantly shorter TCRB CDR3s.

cDNA synthesis used the whole RNA isolate, giving expressed TCRB sequences. Data came from immunoSEQ multiplex PCR; TCRdb stores just in-frame clones and leaves some out. The sample consists of under 300,000 clones, under 20% of them appearing once. The antigens these receptors bind are not known. The sequenced sample consisted of naive CD4+ T cells from blood. The receptor source for this set is a young man with type 1 diabetes.

This chain links TRBV18 with TRBJ1-2; D is unclear. The V gene lost 3 bases and the J gene lost 4 bases, with 27 bases spanning the gap. The length of the CDR3 is 19 residues. Germline V gives CDR1 KGHSH, CDR2 LQKENI. CDR3 loop: CASSPASASRVGMRYGYTF. CDR3 DNA sequence: TGTGCCAGCTCACCCGCTTCTGCCAGCCGGGTTGGGATGCGCTATGGCTACACCTTC. The full variable domain, in which reference TRBV18 and TRBJ1-2 provide the parts outside the CDR3, is NAGVMQNPRHLVRRRGQEARLRCSPMKGHSHVYWYRQLPEEGLKFMVYLQKENIIDESGMPKERFSAEFPKEGPSILRIQQVVRGDSAAYFCASSPASASRVGMRYGYTFGSGTRLTVV.

The gene calls are TRBV7-7 and TRBJ2-5; 13 bases align to TRBD2. The CDR3 is 16 residues long. The V and J ends lost 3 bases and 1 base, in that order; junction bases with no gene match: 2. From germline, CDR1 is SSHAT and CDR2 FNYEAQ (reference sequence). The CDR3 DNA reads TGTGCCAGCAGCTTGGGACTAGCGGGGACCCAAGAGACCCAGTACTTC. It codes for CASSLGLAGTQETQYF.

The V and J genes are TRBV30 and TRBJ2-5, with 13 nucleotides matching TRBD2. Germline-derived CDR1 and CDR2 are GTSNPN and SVGIG (reference sequence). V was clipped by 1 base and J by 5 bases; unmatched bases: 4. This CDR3 comprises 15 residues. The CDR3 nucleotides read TGTGCCTGGAGTGCCGGGACTAGCGGGACGGAGACCCAGTACTTC. This gives the protein CAWSAGTSGTETQYF. The whole variable domain, remainder taken from reference TRBV30 and TRBJ2-5, is SQTIHQWPATLVQPVGSPLSLECTVEGTSNPNLYWYRQAAGRGLQLLFYSVGIGQISSEVPQNLSASRPQDRQFILSSKKLLLSDSGFYLCAWSAGTSGTETQYFGPGTRLLVL.

The chain combines TRBV30 with TRBJ2-7, with TRBD1 matching over 7 bases. Trimming at V came to 7 bases and at J to 2 bases, leaving 8 bases not matched to a gene. Germline V gene sequence: CDR1 GTSNPN, CDR2 SVGIG (reference sequence). There are 13 residues in the CDR3. CDR3 DNA sequence: TGTGCCTACAAGACAGGGTCTACCTACGAGCAGTACTTC. This encodes CAYKTGSTYEQYF.

V is TRBV5-1 and J is TRBJ2-5; 9 bases are a match to TRBD1. The germline V gene encodes CDR1 SGHRS and CDR2 YFSETQ. This CDR3 region has 16 residues. J lost 5 bases, V lost 0 bases, and 8 bases had no gene match. CDR3 protein: CASSLAPGQGDETQYF. The CDR3 region has the DNA TGCGCCAGCAGCTTGGCCCCGGGACAGGGCGATGAGACCCAGTACTTC.

This chain connects TRBV7-2 to TRBJ2-7; D is unclear. V lost 2 bases, J lost 2 bases, and 4 bases lay in between. The CDR3 contains 12 residues. CDR1 is SGHTA, CDR2 FQGNSA, per germline. The CDR3 protein is CASSLRTYEQYF. As DNA, the CDR3 is TGTGCCAGCAGCTTACGGACCTACGAGCAGTACTTC.

This clone has a handful of counts. V and J are TRBV4-1 and TRBJ2-7, with 11 nucleotides matching TRBD2. CDR3 size: 16 residues. Germline-derived CDR1 and CDR2 are MGHRA and YSYEKL. Germline trimming cut 2 bases from V and 3 bases from J; bases unmatched to any gene: 6. CDR3 bases: TGCGCCAGCAGCCAAATTACTAGCGGGAGTATCTACGAGCAGTACTTC. As protein: CASSQITSGSIYEQYF.

This clone appeared a few times. V and J are TRBV18 and TRBJ2-1; D may be TRBD1 (5 bases). The V gene lost 3 bases and the J gene lost 0 bases, with 9 bases spanning the gap. Germline CDR1 reads KGHSH; CDR2 reads LQKENI. The CDR3 is 15 residues long. The CDR3 DNA follows: TGTGCCAGCTCACCGGACATGAGCTCCTACAATGAGCAGTTCTTC. Its translation: CASSPDMSSYNEQFF.

The chain carries TRBV28 and TRBJ2-1; the D gene is possibly TRBD2 (5 bases). The CDR3 extends over 14 amino acids. The V gene's germline CDR1 is MDHEN and CDR2 SYDVKM. Trimming stripped 8 bases from V and 4 bases from J, with 15 bases between. This chain's CDR3 is CASLEDGPYNEQFF. CDR3 nucleotides: TGTGCCAGCCTGGAGGACGGGCCTTACAATGAGCAGTTCTTC.